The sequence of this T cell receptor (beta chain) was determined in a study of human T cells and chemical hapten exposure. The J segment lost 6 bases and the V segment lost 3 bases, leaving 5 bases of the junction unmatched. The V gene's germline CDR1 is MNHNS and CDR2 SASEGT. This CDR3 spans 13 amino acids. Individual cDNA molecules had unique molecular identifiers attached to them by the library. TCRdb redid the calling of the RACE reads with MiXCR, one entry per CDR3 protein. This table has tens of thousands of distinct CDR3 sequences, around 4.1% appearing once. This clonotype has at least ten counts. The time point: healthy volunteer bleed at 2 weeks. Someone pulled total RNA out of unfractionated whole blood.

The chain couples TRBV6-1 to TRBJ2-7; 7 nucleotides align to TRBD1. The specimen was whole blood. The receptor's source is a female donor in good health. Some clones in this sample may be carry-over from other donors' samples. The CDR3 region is CASSDTGEREQYF. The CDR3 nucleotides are TGTGCCAGCAGTGATACAGGGGAGCGCGAGCAGTACTTC.